The 21 T cell receptor beta chains below all came from one sample that was sequenced in a study of monozygotic twins with inflammatory bowel disease. TCRdb derives one entry per CDR3 protein from the 5' RACE reads, leaving out DNA. This sample's table has 190,000 or so distinct CDR3 sequences. The sample was blood. Receptors originate from a human donor with ulcerative colitis or Crohn's disease, or a healthy co-twin of an affected twin (not recorded which).

The J gene is TRBJ2-7, the V gene TRBV7-9; TCRdb outputs TRBD1, but without DNA this stays unchecked. CDR3 length equals 14 residues. CDR1 and CDR2 from the germline V gene are SEHNR and FQNEAQ (reference sequence). The CDR3 is CASSSYRGPYEQYF.

V and J are TRBV7-6 and TRBJ1-1; TCRdb proposes TRBD1, but this gene call is untestable without DNA. Germline CDR1 is SGHVS and CDR2 is FNYEAQ. This CDR3 region has 15 residues. CDR3 loop: CASSWGTGLNTEAFF. The complete variable domain, with remaining parts taken from reference TRBV7-6 and TRBJ1-1, reads GAGVSQSPRYKVTKRGQDVALRCDPISGHVSLYWYRQALGQGPEFLTYFNYEAQQDKSGLPNDRFSAERPEGSISTLTIQRTEQRDSAMYRCASSWGTGLNTEAFFGQGTRLTVV.

This chain uses TRBV5-1 with TRBJ2-1. The CDR3 spans 15 residues. CDR1 SGHRS and CDR2 YFSETQ come from the germline V gene. CDR3 amino acids: CASSLDENPIREQFF.

The rearrangement uses TRBV15 and TRBJ1-5. Per germline, CDR1 LNHNV and CDR2 YYDKDF (reference sequence). The CDR3 consists of 13 residues. CDR3 sequence reads: CATSIGAGQPQHF.

The genes are TRBV12-3 or TRBV12-4 and TRBJ1-5. This CDR3 is built from 14 residues. The CDR3 is CASSLAQGNQPQHF.

This chain uses TRBV18 with TRBJ2-1. The CDR3 runs to 13 residues. Germline values: CDR1 KGHSH, CDR2 LQKENI. CDR3 protein: CASSPRGTDEQFF. Variable domain in full (rest from reference TRBV18 and TRBJ2-1): NAGVMQNPRHLVRRRGQEARLRCSPMKGHSHVYWYRQLPEEGLKFMVYLQKENIIDESGMPKERFSAEFPKEGPSILRIQQVVRGDSAAYFCASSPRGTDEQFFGPGTRLTVL.

V usage is TRBV20-1 and J usage is TRBJ2-7; TCRdb returns TRBD2, unconfirmable since there is no DNA. This CDR3 has 14 amino acids. From germline, CDR1 is DFQATT and CDR2 SNEGSKA (reference sequence). The CDR3 region is CSARDQGGLYEQYF.

The V and J genes are TRBV25-1 and TRBJ1-2. This CDR3 comprises 13 residues. From germline, CDR1 is MGHDK and CDR2 SYGVNS. CDR3 sequence reads: CASSEPRSYGYTF.

The gene calls are TRBV5-6 and TRBJ2-1; TCRdb's D gene call, TRBD1, goes unchecked for lack of DNA. The germline V gene has CDR1 SGHDT and CDR2 YYEEEE. The length of the CDR3 is 17 residues. The CDR3 reads CASTYLRADFTYNEQFF.

The rearrangement links TRBV15 to TRBJ1-1. CDR1 is LNHNV, CDR2 YYDKDF, per germline (reference sequence). The CDR3 spans 15 residues. The chain's CDR3 is CATSRSGLASTEAFF.

This chain connects TRBV6-4 to TRBJ2-3; TCRdb gives TRBD1 as the D gene, but with no DNA this cannot be confirmed. Germline V gives CDR1 MRHNA, CDR2 SNTAGT. The CDR3 totals 14 residues. The CDR3 here is CASSEGQGGDTQYF.

The rearrangement uses TRBV12-3 or TRBV12-4 and TRBJ1-5. The CDR3 extends over 12 amino acids. CDR3 amino acids: CASSVGNQPQHF.

This chain connects TRBV12-3 or TRBV12-4 to TRBJ2-2; TCRdb names TRBD1, which stays unverified in the absence of DNA. This CDR3 is built from 14 residues. CDR3 sequence: CASRQGTNTGELFF.

The J gene is TRBJ2-7, the V gene TRBV12-5; the TCRdb D gene call, TRBD1, has no DNA to confirm it. The germline V gene encodes CDR1 LGHNT and CDR2 FRNRAP. This CDR3 has 15 amino acids. Here the CDR3 reads CASVESGTASYEQYF. Full variable domain (missing parts from reference TRBV12-5 and TRBJ2-7): DARVTQTPRHKVTEMGQEVTMRCQPILGHNTVFWYRQTMMQGLELLAYFRNRAPLDDSGMPKDRFSAEMPDATLATLKIQPSEPRDSAVYFCASVESGTASYEQYFGPGTRLTVT.

The chain has TRBV20-1 and TRBJ1-5; TCRdb gives TRBD1 as the D gene, but with no DNA this cannot be confirmed. The CDR3 is 20 residues long. Germline V gene sequence: CDR1 DFQATT, CDR2 SNEGSKA (reference sequence). The CDR3 reads CSASGGPVRDRGLSNQPQHF.

This chain uses TRBV18 with TRBJ1-2; TCRdb selects TRBD1, and the lack of DNA leaves this call unchecked. From germline, CDR1 is KGHSH and CDR2 LQKENI. The CDR3 is made up of 13 amino acids. The CDR3 is CASSPDRGHGYTF.

The chain joins TRBV15 to TRBJ1-6. Looked up from germline, CDR1 is LNHNV and CDR2 is YYDKDF (reference sequence). The CDR3 runs 16 residues. The CDR3 loop is CATSRERGRGGSPLHF. The full variable domain, completed using reference TRBV15 and TRBJ1-6, is DAMVIQNPRYQVTQFGKPVTLSCSQTLNHNVMYWYQQKSSQAPKLLFHYYDKDFNNEADTPDNFQSRRPNTSFCFLDIRSPGLGDTAMYLCATSRERGRGGSPLHFGNGTRLTVT.

V gene TRBV18 combines with J gene TRBJ1-2; absent DNA, TCRdb's TRBD1 call cannot be checked. Looked up from germline, CDR1 is KGHSH and CDR2 is LQKENI. The CDR3 covers 14 residues. The CDR3 spells CASSPLQGDDGYTF.

The rearrangement uses TRBV20-1 and TRBJ2-1; TCRdb designates TRBD2, a call that cannot be tested without DNA. The germline CDR1 and CDR2 sequences are DFQATT and SNEGSKA (reference sequence). This CDR3 has 13 amino acids. CDR3 sequence: CSAGTTIYNEQFF.

The V and J genes are TRBV6-1 and TRBJ1-2; without DNA, the TCRdb call of TRBD1 cannot be checked. The CDR3 totals 15 residues. Germline V gene lookup returns CDR1 MNHNS and CDR2 SASEGT. The CDR3 is CASTGQAPRRYGYTF.

CDR3 region: CSAVAGTQNEKLFF. The V call is TRBV20-1, the J call TRBJ1-4; TCRdb's D call of TRBD1 is untestable without DNA. CDR3 length: 14 amino acids. CDR1 and CDR2 from the germline V gene are DFQATT and SNEGSKA (reference sequence).